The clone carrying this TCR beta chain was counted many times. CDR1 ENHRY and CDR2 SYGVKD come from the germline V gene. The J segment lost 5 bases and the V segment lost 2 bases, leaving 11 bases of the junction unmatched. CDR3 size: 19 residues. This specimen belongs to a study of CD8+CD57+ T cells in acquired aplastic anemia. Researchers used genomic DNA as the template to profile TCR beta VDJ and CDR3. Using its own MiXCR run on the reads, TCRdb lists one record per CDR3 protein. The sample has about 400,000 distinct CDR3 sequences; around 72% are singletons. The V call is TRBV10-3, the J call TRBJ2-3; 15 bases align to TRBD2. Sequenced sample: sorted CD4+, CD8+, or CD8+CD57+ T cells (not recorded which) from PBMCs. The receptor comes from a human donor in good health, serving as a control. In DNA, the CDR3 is TGTGCCATCAGTGAGCTCCCTCGGACTAGCGGGGGGGCGGGAGATACGCAGTATTTT. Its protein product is CAISELPRTSGGAGDTQYF.